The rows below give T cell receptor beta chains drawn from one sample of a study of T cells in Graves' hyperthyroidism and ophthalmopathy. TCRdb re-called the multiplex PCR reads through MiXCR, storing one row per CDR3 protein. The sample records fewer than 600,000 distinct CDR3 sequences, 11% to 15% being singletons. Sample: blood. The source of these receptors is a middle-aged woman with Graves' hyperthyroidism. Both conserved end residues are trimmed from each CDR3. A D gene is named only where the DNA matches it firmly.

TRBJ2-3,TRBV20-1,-,SARVESTDTQY
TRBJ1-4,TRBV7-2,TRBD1,ASSSRQGGNEKLF
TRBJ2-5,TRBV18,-,ASSPRQEETQY
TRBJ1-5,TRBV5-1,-,ASRLMDNQPQH
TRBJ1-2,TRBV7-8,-,ASSLDIRDHGYT
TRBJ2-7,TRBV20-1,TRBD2,SAVLSGRGYEQY
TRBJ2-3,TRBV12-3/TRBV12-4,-,ASSGTLEESDTQY
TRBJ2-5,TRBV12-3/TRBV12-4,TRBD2,ASSQSGEETQY
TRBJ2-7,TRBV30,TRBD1,AWSEGTGLIYEQY
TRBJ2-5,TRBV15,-,AASRGAMSTETQY
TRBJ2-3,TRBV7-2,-,ASSPKRAPISEDTQY
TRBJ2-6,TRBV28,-,ASSPWTDQASGANVLT
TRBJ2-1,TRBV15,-,ATNVESALSSYNEQF
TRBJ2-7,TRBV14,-,ASSQAPGGRYEQY
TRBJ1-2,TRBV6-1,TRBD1,ASSPPQGVRYT
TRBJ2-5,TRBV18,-,ASSPLAESQETQY
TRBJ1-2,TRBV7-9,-,ASSSQGKGNYGYT
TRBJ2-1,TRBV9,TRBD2,ASSVASGSGNEQF
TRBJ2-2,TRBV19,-,ASSIMSVNTGELF
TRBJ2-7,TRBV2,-,ASSDRTAASEQY
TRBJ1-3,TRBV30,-,ACNQWGSGNAIY
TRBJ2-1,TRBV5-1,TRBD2,ASSLGGLAGEMVLRRSYNEQF
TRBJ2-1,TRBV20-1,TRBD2,SAPPWGSGSSYNEQF
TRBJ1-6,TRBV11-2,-,ASSPGHPLSSYNSPLH
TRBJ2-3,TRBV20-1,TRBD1,SASPGTGGTDTQY
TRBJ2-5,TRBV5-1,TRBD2,ASSVRLAGRQETQY
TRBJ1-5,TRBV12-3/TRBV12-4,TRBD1,ASSPQGAGNQPQH
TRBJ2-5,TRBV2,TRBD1,ASRRQGDETQY
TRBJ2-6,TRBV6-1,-,ASSETTTGSGANVLT
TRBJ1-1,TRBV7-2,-,ASSLRQDPNTEAF
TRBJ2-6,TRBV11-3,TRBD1,ASSPGTGGASGANVLT
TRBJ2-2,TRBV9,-,ASSVRVAGELF
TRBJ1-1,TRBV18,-,ASSPLPGPGFEAF
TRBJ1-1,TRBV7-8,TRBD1,ASSNRGATEAF
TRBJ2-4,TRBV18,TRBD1,ASSPDRENIQY
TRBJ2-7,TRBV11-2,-,ASSLQHEQY
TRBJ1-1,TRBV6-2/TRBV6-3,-,ASSSTKNAEAF
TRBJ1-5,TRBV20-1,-,SASEGSSNQPQH
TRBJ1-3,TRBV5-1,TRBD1,ASSFKTGTDPSSGNTIY
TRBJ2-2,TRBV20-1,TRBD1,SAHPGTGASNTGELF
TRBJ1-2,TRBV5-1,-,ASSLGQTPNYGYT
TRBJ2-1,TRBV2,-,ASSEGPRVSSYNEQF
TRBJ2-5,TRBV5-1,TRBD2,ASSLPSGRALETQY
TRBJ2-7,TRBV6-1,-,ASCRDSSSYEQY
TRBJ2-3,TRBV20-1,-,SARVVGADTQY
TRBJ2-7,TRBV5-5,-,ASSILVGAYEQY
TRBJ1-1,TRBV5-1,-,ASSLSPGRYTEAF
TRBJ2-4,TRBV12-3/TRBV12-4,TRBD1,ASSIGTGEDIQY
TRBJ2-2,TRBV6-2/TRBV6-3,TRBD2,ASRTSGQNTGELF
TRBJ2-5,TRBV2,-,ASSDRLATQETQY
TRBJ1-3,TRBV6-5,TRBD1,ASSYQTGAGNTIY